Below are 9 T cell receptor beta chains sequenced from a single sample in a study of T cell repertoires in cytomegalovirus infection. Antigen specificity for these receptors is unknown. TCRdb called the reads again in MiXCR, with one record for every CDR3 protein. The repertoire holds about 900,000 distinct CDR3 sequences, with more than 25% as singletons. The specimen was cultured CD8+ T cells from PBMCs, collected from culture after CMV antigen stimulation. The receptors derive from a human donor in good health (CMV status not recorded). Some clones in this sample may be carry-over from other donors' samples.

The chain uses TRBV12-3 or TRBV12-4 and TRBJ1-1; D unclear. V shed 1 base and J shed 2 bases, with 14 bases lying between them. There are 16 residues in the CDR3. In nucleotides, the CDR3 is TGTGCCAGCAGTTTAGGGCGGGCGTGGTTCAACACTGAAGCTTTCTTT. Its protein product is CASSLGRAWFNTEAFF.

A few counts support this clonotype. J is TRBJ2-7 and V is TRBV7-9; D is tentatively TRBD1 or TRBD2 (5 bases each). The V and J ends lost 1 base and 4 bases respectively, with 14 bases between them. This CDR3 region has 15 residues. CDR1 SEHNR and CDR2 FQNEAQ come from the germline V gene (reference sequence). This CDR3 reads CASSLESGGGYEQYF. The CDR3 region has the DNA TGTGCCAGCAGCTTAGAAAGTGGGGGTGGATACGAGCAGTACTTC.

In its sample, this clonotype was seen many times. V gene TRBV6-1 combines with J gene TRBJ2-5; TRBD2 might be the D (5 bases). Germline V gives CDR1 MNHNS, CDR2 SASEGT. This CDR3 region has 15 residues. V lost 5 bases and J 1 base, leaving 14 bases between the germline ends. The CDR3, as DNA: TGTGCCAGCAGTATTCCTAGGCGGGCCCAAGAGACCCAGTACTTC. Translated: CASSIPRRAQETQYF.

This chain links TRBV6-8 with TRBJ1-2; D is unclear. V dropped 4 bases and J dropped 4 bases, with 7 bases sitting between them. This CDR3 has 12 amino acids. Germline CDR1 and CDR2: MNHGY and SAAAGT. CDR3 in amino acids: CASSSLSYGYTF. The CDR3 coding sequence is TGTGCCAGCAGTTCACTGAGCTATGGCTACACCTTC.

This clonotype came up many times. This sequence joins TRBV7-8 and TRBJ1-4; the match to TRBD1 covers 12 bases. Trimming cost V 5 bases and J 7 bases; bases outside gene matches: 11. Per germline, CDR1 SGHVS and CDR2 FQNEAQ. CDR3 length equals 17 residues. In DNA, the CDR3 is TGTGCCAGCAGCCGAATCCGGGACAGGGGGCACGGTGAAAAACTGTTTTTT. This encodes CASSRIRDRGHGEKLFF.

This clonotype came up once. The chain is built from TRBV10-3 and TRBJ2-7; D may correspond to TRBD1 or TRBD2 (5 bases each). V was trimmed by 6 bases and J by 3 bases, leaving 15 bases between them. The CDR3 totals 14 residues. Germline V CDR1 and CDR2: ENHRY, SYGVKD. This chain's CDR3 is CAISIGTVHYEQYF. The CDR3, as DNA: TGTGCCATCAGCATAGGGACGGTCCACTACGAGCAGTACTTC.

In this sample, this clonotype turned up a few times. The chain has TRBV7-6 and TRBJ1-4, with 7 bases that match TRBD1. Germline V CDR1 and CDR2: SGHVS, FNYEAQ. This CDR3 has 16 residues. V lost 4 bases, J lost 7 bases, and 12 bases stayed unmatched. The CDR3, as DNA: TGTGCCAGCAGCTCCCTCGAGGGGGCCCGGGGTGAAAAACTGTTTTTT. Encoded protein: CASSSLEGARGEKLFF.

This clonotype was observed a handful of times. The V gene is TRBV6-2 or TRBV6-3, the J gene TRBJ2-7; tentative D call: TRBD2 (6 bases). Germline loops: CDR1 MNHEY, CDR2 SVGEGT. This CDR3 is 14 amino acids long. V was pared by 2 bases and J by 6 bases, with 14 bases between. In DNA form, the CDR3 reads TGTGCCAGCAGTTACCCGCGGGGCCGAGGCGAGCAGTACGTC. It codes for CASSYPRGRGEQYV.

Of note for this clonotype: This may arise from a read error, as a much more abundant clone is one base away. The rearrangement links TRBV12-5 to TRBJ2-7; TRBD2 might be the D (5 bases). Germline CDR1 is LGHNT and CDR2 is FRNRAP. V lost 4 bases to trimming and J lost 5 bases, with 6 bases between them. CDR3 length equals 11 residues. The CDR3: CASGWGDEQYF. The CDR3 DNA reads TGTGCTAGTGGTTGGGGAGACGAGCAGTACTTC. The full variable domain, in which reference TRBV12-5 and TRBJ2-7 provide the parts outside the CDR3, is DARVTQTPRHKVTEMGQEVTMRCQPILGHNTVFWYRQTMMQGLELLAYFRNRAPLDDSGMPKDRFSAEMPDATLATLKIQPSEPRDSAVYFCASGWGDEQYFGPGTRLTVT.